Listed below are T cell receptor beta chains from one sample, sequenced in a study of T-cell memory formation after mild COVID-19. TCRdb redid the calling of the 5' RACE reads with MiXCR, one entry per CDR3 protein. The sample includes about 470,000 distinct CDR3 sequences, 20% to 25% of them seen just once. The source material was PBMCs or a T cell subset sorted from them (not recorded which). The receptors stem from an adult woman who had mild COVID-19 (a few samples of this study predate the infection). Cell type and time point are not known. The CDR3 runs from the conserved cysteine through the conserved F or W. Each record gives: clone size, D gene, V gene, J gene, CDR3 protein, CDR3 DNA. A D gene is named only where the DNA matches it firmly. Size is stated for part of the rows, as once, few or many counts, or as a class when the clone is expanded.

>-|-|TRBV12-3/TRBV12-4|TRBJ1-4
CASSHWDGINEKLFF
TGTGCCAGCAGTCATTGGGACGGGATTAATGAAAAACTGTTTTTT
>few|TRBD2|TRBV29-1|TRBJ2-6
CSARVPGLATGANVLTF
TGCAGCGCCCGGGTCCCGGGACTAGCGACTGGGGCCAACGTCCTGACTTTC
>few|-|TRBV30|TRBJ2-7
CAWSSAPVGYEQYF
TGTGCCTGGAGTTCTGCCCCGGTGGGCTACGAGCAGTACTTC
>few|TRBD1|TRBV11-2|TRBJ2-7
CASSQDRGLYEQYF
TGTGCCAGCAGCCAAGACAGGGGGCTATACGAGCAGTACTTC
>-|-|TRBV29-1|TRBJ2-7
CSVEGTESSYEQYF
TGCAGCGTTGAAGGGACAGAGAGCTCCTACGAGCAGTACTTC
>few|-|TRBV20-1|TRBJ2-3
CSARDPNPFGRRENGDTQYF
TGCAGTGCTAGAGACCCAAATCCCTTTGGTCGACGGGAGAATGGAGATACGCAGTATTTT
>-|-|TRBV5-4|TRBJ2-3
CASSLGVGIGGTDTQYF
TGTGCCAGCAGCTTGGGGGTTGGAATAGGCGGCACAGATACGCAGTATTTT
>-|-|TRBV7-2|TRBJ1-3
CASSLLGGSVRVTGNTIYF
TGTGCCAGCAGCTTACTTGGGGGATCTGTTAGAGTGACTGGAAACACCATATATTTT
>-|-|TRBV5-1|TRBJ2-7
CASSQGGLNEQYF
TGCGCCAGCAGCCAAGGGGGATTGAACGAGCAGTACTTC
>few|TRBD1|TRBV5-1|TRBJ1-5
CASSLGTGLNNQPQHF
TGCGCCAGCAGCTTGGGGACAGGATTAAACAATCAGCCCCAGCATTTT
>-|-|TRBV10-3|TRBJ2-5
CAISEDGSTETQYF
TGTGCCATCAGTGAGGATGGTAGTACGGAGACCCAGTACTTC
>-|TRBD1|TRBV5-1|TRBJ2-7
CASSLEAPGTALEQYF
TGCGCCAGCAGCTTGGAGGCTCCCGGGACAGCCCTCGAGCAGTACTTC
>-|-|TRBV12-3/TRBV12-4|TRBJ2-4
CASSGPVRKNIQYF
TGTGCCAGCAGCGGCCCGGTCCGAAAGAACATTCAGTACTTC
>few|TRBD2|TRBV15|TRBJ2-7
CATSRDLPSLAGAGEQYF
TGTGCCACCAGCAGAGATCTCCCGTCGCTAGCGGGAGCTGGGGAGCAGTACTTC
>-|TRBD1|TRBV5-1|TRBJ1-6
CASSLEQGGRSPLHF
TGCGCCAGCAGCTTGGAACAAGGGGGCAGGTCACCCCTCCACTTT
>-|-|TRBV7-2|TRBJ1-2
CASTVLGYYGYTF
TGTGCCAGCACCGTGCTAGGGTACTATGGCTACACCTTC
>-|-|TRBV19|TRBJ2-7
CASTAGQGYSYEQYF
TGTGCCAGTACCGCGGGGCAGGGGTATTCCTACGAGCAGTACTTC
>-|-|TRBV7-9|TRBJ2-7
CASSLSPREQYF
TGTGCCAGCAGCCTCTCCCCCAGGGAGCAGTACTTC
>-|TRBD2|TRBV7-9|TRBJ2-3
CASRLAADTQYF
TGTGCCAGCAGACTAGCGGCAGATACGCAGTATTTT
>few|TRBD2|TRBV4-3|TRBJ2-5
CASSRDYVQETQYF
TGCGCCAGCAGCCGGGACTATGTCCAAGAGACCCAGTACTTC
>-|TRBD1|TRBV5-6|TRBJ2-7
CASSLDWGTGGFEQYF
TGTGCCAGCAGCTTGGACTGGGGGACAGGGGGCTTCGAGCAGTACTTC
>few|-|TRBV9|TRBJ1-2
CASSVDGHGRYGYTF
TGTGCCAGCAGCGTAGATGGACACGGGAGGTATGGCTACACCTTC
>few|TRBD1|TRBV20-1|TRBJ2-7
CSARDRDRGPYEQYF
TGCAGTGCTAGAGATAGAGACAGGGGGCCCTACGAGCAGTACTTC
>-|-|TRBV4-1|TRBJ1-3
CASSQGDGRSGNTIYF
TGCGCCAGCAGCCAAGGCGATGGAAGATCTGGAAACACCATATATTTT
>-|-|TRBV5-1|TRBJ1-1
CASSFDVGRMNTEAFF
TGCGCCAGCAGCTTCGATGTGGGGCGTATGAACACTGAAGCTTTCTTT
>few|-|TRBV7-2|TRBJ2-4
CASSFDRETAKNIQYF
TGTGCCAGCAGCTTTGACCGGGAGACAGCCAAAAACATTCAGTACTTC
>-|-|TRBV20-1|TRBJ1-2
CSAPNYGYTF
TGCAGTGCGCCGAACTATGGCTACACCTTC
>many|-|TRBV6-5|TRBJ2-1
CASSYSPSDNEQFF
TGTGCCAGCAGTTACTCACCTAGTGACAATGAGCAGTTCTTC
>-|TRBD2|TRBV5-1|TRBJ2-3
CASSTGTSADTQYF
TGCGCCAGCAGCACCGGGACTAGCGCCGATACGCAGTATTTT
>few|-|TRBV6-2/TRBV6-3|TRBJ2-2
CASSLNRVGELFF
TGTGCCAGCAGCCTGAACAGGGTCGGGGAGCTGTTTTTT
>few|-|TRBV12-3/TRBV12-4|TRBJ2-6
CASKEATGANVLTF
TGTGCCAGCAAAGAGGCCACTGGGGCCAACGTCCTGACTTTC
>-|-|TRBV24-1|TRBJ1-2
CATSESQGEWKDGYTF
TGTGCCACCAGTGAATCACAGGGAGAATGGAAGGATGGCTACACCTTC
>-|TRBD1|TRBV20-1|TRBJ2-7
CSASKNRGRIYEQYF
TGCAGTGCTAGTAAAAACAGGGGGCGGATCTACGAGCAGTACTTC
>-|-|TRBV20-1|TRBJ2-5
CSAGMRGGETQYF
TGCAGTGCGGGGATGAGGGGTGGAGAGACCCAGTACTTC
>-|TRBD1|TRBV6-1|TRBJ2-1
CASSEETGGYNEQFF
TGTGCCAGCAGTGAAGAGACAGGGGGCTACAATGAGCAGTTCTTC
>-|TRBD2|TRBV4-3|TRBJ2-5
CASSRFEREPETQYF
TGCGCCAGCAGCCGCTTCGAGCGGGAGCCAGAGACCCAGTACTTC
>-|-|TRBV7-9|TRBJ2-7
CASSPRRSGTYEQYF
TGTGCCAGCAGCCCCCGCCGTTCAGGGACCTACGAGCAGTACTTC
>-|TRBD2|TRBV20-1|TRBJ2-3
CSALNSGGAADTQYF
TGCAGTGCTCTGAATAGCGGGGGGGCCGCAGATACGCAGTATTTT
>-|TRBD1|TRBV7-2|TRBJ2-7
CASSTLGGQGASEQYF
TGTGCCAGCAGCACCCTAGGGGGACAGGGGGCGAGTGAGCAGTACTTC
>-|TRBD2|TRBV18|TRBJ2-1
CASSPSAGVNEQFF
TGTGCCAGCTCACCATCCGCGGGGGTCAATGAGCAGTTCTTC
>few|TRBD2|TRBV5-1|TRBJ2-7
CASSLYTSGYSYEQYF
TGCGCCAGCAGCTTGTACACTAGCGGTTACTCCTACGAGCAGTACTTC
>-|TRBD1|TRBV5-1|TRBJ2-1
CASRKRDSSYNEQFF
TGCGCCAGCAGGAAGAGGGACAGTTCCTACAATGAGCAGTTCTTC
>-|-|TRBV24-1|TRBJ2-3
CATSDLYPRGTDTQYF
TGTGCCACCAGTGATTTGTACCCCAGGGGAACAGATACGCAGTATTTT
>many|TRBD1|TRBV5-1|TRBJ2-2
CASSPGTANTGELFF
TGCGCCAGCAGCCCCGGGACAGCGAACACCGGGGAGCTGTTTTTT
>few|-|TRBV7-2|TRBJ2-1
CASSLVVETNEQFF
TGTGCCAGCAGCTTAGTGGTAGAGACTAATGAGCAGTTCTTC
>many|-|TRBV29-1|TRBJ2-5
CSVESPSGSKYQETQYF
TGCAGCGTTGAATCACCAAGCGGGTCCAAGTACCAAGAGACCCAGTACTTC
>many|TRBD1|TRBV5-1|TRBJ2-7
CASSPGTATYEQYF
TGTGCCAGCAGCCCCGGGACAGCAACTTACGAGCAGTACTTC
>few|TRBD1|TRBV25-1|TRBJ2-3
CASKARGGWADTQYF
TGTGCCAGCAAAGCTCGAGGGGGCTGGGCAGATACGCAGTATTTT
>-|TRBD2|TRBV29-1|TRBJ2-5
CSVQGGIAGGFQETQYF
TGCAGCGTTCAAGGTGGAATAGCGGGAGGGTTCCAAGAGACCCAGTACTTC
>-|TRBD1|TRBV6-5|TRBJ2-7
CASSPGTAPHEQYF
TGTGCCAGCAGTCCAGGGACAGCCCCTCACGAGCAGTACTTC